This entry is about one T cell receptor (beta chain). The antigen it binds to is not known. Base qualities are not recorded, but no much larger clone differs from it by a single base. This sample stems from a study of T cells in localized non-small cell lung cancer (dated by TCRdb to 2020 to 2021). Some background on the complete study: The study examined T cell repertoires in roughly 240 patients with early-stage NSCLC and compared tumors with uninvolved tumor-adjacent lungs. All 240 or so NSCLC patients in the cohort were treatment-naive and had localized lung tumors that were resected. A mean age of around 66 years was recorded for the NSCLC patients, of whom around 120 were male and about a hundred were female. Results the study describes overall, beyond this receptor: Because multi-region sequencing of the tumors was not done, intratumor heterogeneity could not be ruled out. Because of the exploratory design, TCR variables were selected using unadjusted p-values without false-discovery rate correction. Longer overall survival was associated with higher blood T cell density, whereas shorter survival was associated with higher adjacent-lung clonality. Uninvolved tumor-adjacent lung showed the highest T cell clonality, higher than tumor, which suggests more focused antigenic responses in the uninvolved tumor-adjacent lung. A median of around 57 of the top 100 tumor clones were detected in paired uninvolved adjacent lung, and about 29 of these tumor clones were also found among the top 100 clones of the paired uninvolved adjacent lung.

The immunoSEQ Assay was used to sequence TCR beta CDR3 regions from DNA. As for how the authors treated the data: To compute T cell density, TCR beta template counts were normalized to usable DNA, which was estimated by amplifying housekeeping genes. The preseqR package was used to estimate richness by extrapolating to 400,000 templates for PBMC samples and to 120,000 templates for tissue samples. Clonality was defined by subtracting Pielou's evenness from one. Differential abundance testing on productive amino-acid clonotypes, with a minimum total count of 5 and an alpha of 0.1, was used to identify tissue-enriched TCRs. The Jaccard Index and the Morisita Overlap Index were used to measure how much the repertoires overlapped between compartments. TCR beta CDR3s were clustered by GLIPH together with public tetramer-defined viral CDR3s, and at least three viral sequences plus V-gene enrichment were required for viral motifs. TCRdb's version of the immuneACCESS table is confined to in-frame rearrangements and falls short of the full clone set. An unresolved V gene accounts for under half of the shortfall where checked; the remainder is of unknown origin. From that table come the V and J calls and clone size; the DNA was used to work out D and trimming. This sample holds about 27,000 clones; around 90% were observed only once. The ten largest clones capture approximately 1.1% of the sample.

At diagnosis, tumor, uninvolved tumor-adjacent lung and peripheral blood were collected and then preserved as a mix of FFPE and fresh-frozen material. Blood samples were analyzed as peripheral blood mononuclear cells for TCR repertoire profiling. V gives up 2 bases and J gives up 10 bases, and the segment between their germline ends measures 14 bases. The CDR3 sequence holds 12 residues, the cysteine and phenylalanine included. The retained sequence is limited to the CDR3, 36 bases, with the frame set at the first base. The germline V gene (reference sequence) supplies CDR1 GTSNPN and CDR2 SVGIG. The sequence was collected from a woman aged 35-75 years with stage I lung adenocarcinoma. The chain links TRBV30 with TRBJ1-1; the D gene is not confidently resolved. This specimen was peripheral blood, taken before any cancer treatment. The DNA reads TGTGCCTGGAGTTCCCCCTGGAGAACAGCTTTCTTT. Translated, it gives CAWSSPWRTAFF.